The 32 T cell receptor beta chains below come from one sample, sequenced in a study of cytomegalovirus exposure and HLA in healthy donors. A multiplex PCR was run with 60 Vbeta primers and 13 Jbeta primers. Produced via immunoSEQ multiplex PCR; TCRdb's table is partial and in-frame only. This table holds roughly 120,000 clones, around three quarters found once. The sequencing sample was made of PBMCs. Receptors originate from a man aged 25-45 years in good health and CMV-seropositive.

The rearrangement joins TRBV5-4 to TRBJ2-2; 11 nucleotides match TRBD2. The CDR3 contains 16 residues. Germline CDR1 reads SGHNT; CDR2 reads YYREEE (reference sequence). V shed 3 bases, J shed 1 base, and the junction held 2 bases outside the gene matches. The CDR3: CASSSGTSGNTGELFF. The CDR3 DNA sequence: TGTGCCAGCAGCTCAGGGACTAGCGGGAACACCGGGGAGCTGTTTTTT.

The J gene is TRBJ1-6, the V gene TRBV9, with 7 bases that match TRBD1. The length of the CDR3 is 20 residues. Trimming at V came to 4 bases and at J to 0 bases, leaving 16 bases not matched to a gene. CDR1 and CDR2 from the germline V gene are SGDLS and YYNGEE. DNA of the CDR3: TGTGCCAGCAGCCCCTCACTCCTCGACAGGGAAAGCTCCTATAATTCACCCCTCCACTTT. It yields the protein CASSPSLLDRESSYNSPLHF.

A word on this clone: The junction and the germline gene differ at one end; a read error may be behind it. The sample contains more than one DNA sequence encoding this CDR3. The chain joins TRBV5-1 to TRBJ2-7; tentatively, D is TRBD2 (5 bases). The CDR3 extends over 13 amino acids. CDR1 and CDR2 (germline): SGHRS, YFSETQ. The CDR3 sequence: CASRRAENYEQYF. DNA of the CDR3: TGCGCTAGCAGGAGAGCGGAGAACTACGAGCAGTACTTC.

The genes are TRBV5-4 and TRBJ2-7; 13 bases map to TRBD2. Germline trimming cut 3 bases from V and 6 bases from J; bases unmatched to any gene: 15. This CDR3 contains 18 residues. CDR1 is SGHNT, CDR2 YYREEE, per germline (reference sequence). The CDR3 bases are TGTGCCAGCAGCTCCCTACTAGCGGGAGGGCTAATTTCGGGCGAGCAGTACTTC. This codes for CASSSLLAGGLISGEQYF.

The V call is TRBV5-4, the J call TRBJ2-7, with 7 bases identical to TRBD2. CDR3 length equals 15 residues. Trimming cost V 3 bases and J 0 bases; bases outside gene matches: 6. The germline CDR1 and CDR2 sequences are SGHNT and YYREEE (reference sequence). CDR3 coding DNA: TGTGCCAGCAGCTGGGGGGGGTCAAGCTCCTACGAGCAGTACTTC. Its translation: CASSWGGSSSYEQYF.

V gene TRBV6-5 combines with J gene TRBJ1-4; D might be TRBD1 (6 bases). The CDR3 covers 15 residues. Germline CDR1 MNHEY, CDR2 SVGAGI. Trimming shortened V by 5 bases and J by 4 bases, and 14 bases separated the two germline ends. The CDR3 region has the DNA TGTGCCAGCAGTGCTACGGGACACCTTAATGAAAAACTGTTTTTT. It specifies CASSATGHLNEKLFF.

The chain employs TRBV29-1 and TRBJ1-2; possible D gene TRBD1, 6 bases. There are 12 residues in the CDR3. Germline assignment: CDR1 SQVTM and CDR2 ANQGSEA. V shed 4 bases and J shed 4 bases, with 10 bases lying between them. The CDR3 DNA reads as TGCAGCGTTGGGGGGCTTGGCTATGGCTACACCTTC. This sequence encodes CSVGGLGYGYTF.

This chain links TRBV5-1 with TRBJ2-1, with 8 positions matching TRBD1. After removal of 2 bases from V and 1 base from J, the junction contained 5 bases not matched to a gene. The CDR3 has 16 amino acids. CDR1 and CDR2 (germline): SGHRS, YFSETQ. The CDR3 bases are TGCGCCAGCAGCTTAGCCGGGACAGGATCCTACAATGAGCAGTTCTTC. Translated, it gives CASSLAGTGSYNEQFF.

CDR3 nucleotides: TGTGCCAGCAGCGAGGAGACAGGGCGGGATTCACCCCTCCACTTT. Translation gives CASSEETGRDSPLHF. V and J are TRBV11-3 and TRBJ1-6; 7 nucleotides align to TRBD1. The CDR3 has 15 residues. J was trimmed by 8 bases and V by 5 bases; bases with no gene match: 9. Looked up from germline, CDR1 is SGHNT and CDR2 is YENEEA.

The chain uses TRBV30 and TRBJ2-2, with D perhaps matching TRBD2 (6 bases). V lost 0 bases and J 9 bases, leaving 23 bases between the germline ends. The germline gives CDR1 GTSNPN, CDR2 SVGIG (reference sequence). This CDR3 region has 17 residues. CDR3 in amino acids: CAWSVSGRDFRPRELFF. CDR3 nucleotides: TGTGCCTGGAGTGTGAGTGGGCGGGACTTTCGTCCCCGGGAGCTGTTTTTT.

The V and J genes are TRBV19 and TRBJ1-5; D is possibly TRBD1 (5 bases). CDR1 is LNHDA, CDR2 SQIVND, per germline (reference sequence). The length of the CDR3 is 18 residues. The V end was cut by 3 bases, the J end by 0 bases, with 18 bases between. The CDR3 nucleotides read TGTGCCAGTAGTATTTCTGTTGGGCGACAGAATAGCAATCAGCCCCAGCATTTT. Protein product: CASSISVGRQNSNQPQHF.

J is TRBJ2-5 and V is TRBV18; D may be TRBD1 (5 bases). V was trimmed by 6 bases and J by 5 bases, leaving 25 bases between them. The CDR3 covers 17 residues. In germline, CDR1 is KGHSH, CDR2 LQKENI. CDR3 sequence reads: CASSLTGQGAEGETQYF. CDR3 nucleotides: TGTGCCAGCTCCCTCACGGGCCAAGGGGCAGAAGGGGAGACCCAGTACTTC.

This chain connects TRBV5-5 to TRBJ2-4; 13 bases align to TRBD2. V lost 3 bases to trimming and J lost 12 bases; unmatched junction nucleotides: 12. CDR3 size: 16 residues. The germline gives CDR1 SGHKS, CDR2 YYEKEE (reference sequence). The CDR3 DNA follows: TGTGCCAGCAGCTCCACCGGGACTAGCGGGGACCGCAGTCAGTACTTC. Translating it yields CASSSTGTSGDRSQYF. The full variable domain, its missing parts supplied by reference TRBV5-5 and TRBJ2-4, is DAGVTQSPTHLIKTRGQQVTLRCSPISGHKSVSWYQQVLGQGPQFIFQYYEKEERGRGNFPDRFSARQFPNYSSELNVNALLLGDSALYLCASSSTGTSGDRSQYFGAGTRLSVL.

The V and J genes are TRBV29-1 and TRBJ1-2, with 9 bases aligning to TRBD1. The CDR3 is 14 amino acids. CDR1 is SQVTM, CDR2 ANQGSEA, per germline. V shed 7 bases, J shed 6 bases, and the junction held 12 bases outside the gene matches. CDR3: CSAPRDRVRDGYTF. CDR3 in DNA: TGCAGCGCCCCCCGGGACAGGGTTAGAGATGGCTACACCTTC.

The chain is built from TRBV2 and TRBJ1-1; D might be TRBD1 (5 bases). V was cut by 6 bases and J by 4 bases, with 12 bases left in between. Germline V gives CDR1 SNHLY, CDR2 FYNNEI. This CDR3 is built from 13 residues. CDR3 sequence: CASSLGRGTEAFF. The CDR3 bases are TGTGCCAGCAGCCTGGGGAGGGGCACTGAAGCTTTCTTT.

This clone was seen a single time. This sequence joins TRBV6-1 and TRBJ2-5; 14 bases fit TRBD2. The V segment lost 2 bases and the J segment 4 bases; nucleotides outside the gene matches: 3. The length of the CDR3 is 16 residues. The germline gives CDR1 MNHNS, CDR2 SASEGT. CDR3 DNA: TGTGCCAGCAGTGAACCCGGGACTAGCGGGAGAGAGACCCAGTACTTC. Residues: CASSEPGTSGRETQYF.

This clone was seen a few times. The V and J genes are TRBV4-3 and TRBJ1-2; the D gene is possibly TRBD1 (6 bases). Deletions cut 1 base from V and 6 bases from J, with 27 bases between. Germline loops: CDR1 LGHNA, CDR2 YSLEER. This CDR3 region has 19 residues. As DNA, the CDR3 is TGCGCCAGCAGCCAAGTTGCTTATGTAACAGGGAAGAGAGGTGATGGCTACACCTTC. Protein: CASSQVAYVTGKRGDGYTF.

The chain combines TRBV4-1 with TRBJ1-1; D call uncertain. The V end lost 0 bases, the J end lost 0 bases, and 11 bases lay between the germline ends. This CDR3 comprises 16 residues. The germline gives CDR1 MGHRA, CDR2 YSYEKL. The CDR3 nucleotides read TGCGCCAGCAGCCAAGATCGAACTCTAATGAACACTGAAGCTTTCTTT. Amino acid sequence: CASSQDRTLMNTEAFF.

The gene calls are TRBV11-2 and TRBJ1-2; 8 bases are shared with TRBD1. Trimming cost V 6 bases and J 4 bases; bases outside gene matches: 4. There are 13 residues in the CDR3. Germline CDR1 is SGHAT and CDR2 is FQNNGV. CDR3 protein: CASRSDRVYGYTF. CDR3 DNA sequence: TGTGCCAGCAGGTCGGACAGGGTCTATGGCTACACCTTC.

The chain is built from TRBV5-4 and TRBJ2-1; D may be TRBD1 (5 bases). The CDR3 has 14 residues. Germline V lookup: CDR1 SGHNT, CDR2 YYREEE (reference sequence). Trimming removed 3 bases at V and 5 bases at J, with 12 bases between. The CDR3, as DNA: TGTGCCAGCAGCTACGACAGTCTAGACAATGAGCAGTTCTTC. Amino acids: CASSYDSLDNEQFF.

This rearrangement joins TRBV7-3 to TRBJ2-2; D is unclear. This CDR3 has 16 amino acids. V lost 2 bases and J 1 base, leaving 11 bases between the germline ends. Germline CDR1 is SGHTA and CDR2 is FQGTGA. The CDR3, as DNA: TGTGCCAGCAGCTTAGTGCCGGTGCAGAACACCGGGGAGCTGTTTTTT. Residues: CASSLVPVQNTGELFF.

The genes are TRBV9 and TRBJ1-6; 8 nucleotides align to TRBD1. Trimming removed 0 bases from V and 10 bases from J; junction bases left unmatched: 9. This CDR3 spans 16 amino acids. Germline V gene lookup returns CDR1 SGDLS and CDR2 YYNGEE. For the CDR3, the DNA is TGTGCCAGCAGCGTAGGTGGGGGACAGGAACCATCACCCCTCCACTTT. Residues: CASSVGGGQEPSPLHF.

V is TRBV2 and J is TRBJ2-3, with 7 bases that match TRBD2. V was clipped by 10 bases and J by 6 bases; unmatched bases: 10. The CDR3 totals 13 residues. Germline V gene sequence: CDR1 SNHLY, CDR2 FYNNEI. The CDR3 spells CAIGTIQPDTQYF. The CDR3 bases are TGTGCCATCGGGACTATCCAGCCGGATACGCAGTATTTT.

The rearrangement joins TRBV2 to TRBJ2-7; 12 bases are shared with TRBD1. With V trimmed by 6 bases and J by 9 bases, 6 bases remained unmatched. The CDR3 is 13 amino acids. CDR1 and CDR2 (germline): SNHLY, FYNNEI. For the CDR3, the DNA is TGTGCCAGCAGGGGGGGACAGGGGGCTGTGCAGTACTTC. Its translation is CASRGGQGAVQYF.

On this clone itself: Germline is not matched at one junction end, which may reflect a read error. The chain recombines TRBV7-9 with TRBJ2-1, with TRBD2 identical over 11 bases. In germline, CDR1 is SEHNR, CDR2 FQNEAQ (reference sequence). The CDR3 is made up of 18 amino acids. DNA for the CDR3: TGTTCCAGCAGCGACACTAGCGGGGGAACCACCTCCAACAATGAGCAGTTCTTC. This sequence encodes CSSSDTSGGTTSNNEQFF.

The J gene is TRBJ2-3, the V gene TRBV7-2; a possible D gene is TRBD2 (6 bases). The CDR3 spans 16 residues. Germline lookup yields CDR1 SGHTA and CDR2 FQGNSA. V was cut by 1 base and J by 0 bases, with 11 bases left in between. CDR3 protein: CASSLVFGGSTDTQYF. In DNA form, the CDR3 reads TGTGCCAGCAGCTTAGTTTTTGGGGGGAGCACAGATACGCAGTATTTT.

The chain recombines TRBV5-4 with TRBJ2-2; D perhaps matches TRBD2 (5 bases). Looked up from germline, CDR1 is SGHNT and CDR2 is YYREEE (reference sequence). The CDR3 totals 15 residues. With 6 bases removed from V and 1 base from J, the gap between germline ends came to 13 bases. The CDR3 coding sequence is TGTGCCAGCACCCCATCAGCGGTGAACACCGGGGAGCTGTTTTTT. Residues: CASTPSAVNTGELFF.

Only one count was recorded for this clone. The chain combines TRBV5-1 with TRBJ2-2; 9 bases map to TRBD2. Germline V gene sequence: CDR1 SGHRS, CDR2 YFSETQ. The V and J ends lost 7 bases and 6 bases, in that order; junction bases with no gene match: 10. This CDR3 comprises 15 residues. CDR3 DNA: TGCGCCAGCCATCCGCAGCGGGAGGTGCCCGGGGAGCTGTTTTTT. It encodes CASHPQREVPGELFF.

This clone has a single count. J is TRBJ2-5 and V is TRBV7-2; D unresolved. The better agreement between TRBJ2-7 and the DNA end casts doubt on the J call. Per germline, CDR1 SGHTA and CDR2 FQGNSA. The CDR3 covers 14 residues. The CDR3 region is CASSLAGTHYEQYF. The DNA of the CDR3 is TGTGCCAGCAGCTTAGCGGGTACCCACTACGAGCAGTACTTC.

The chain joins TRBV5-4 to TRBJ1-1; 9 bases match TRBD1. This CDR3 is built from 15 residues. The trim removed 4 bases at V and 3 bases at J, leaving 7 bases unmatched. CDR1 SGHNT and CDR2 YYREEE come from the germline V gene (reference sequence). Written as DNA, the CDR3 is TGTGCCAGCAGCCTCAACAGGGGGCGGGACACTGAAGCTTTCTTT. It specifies CASSLNRGRDTEAFF.

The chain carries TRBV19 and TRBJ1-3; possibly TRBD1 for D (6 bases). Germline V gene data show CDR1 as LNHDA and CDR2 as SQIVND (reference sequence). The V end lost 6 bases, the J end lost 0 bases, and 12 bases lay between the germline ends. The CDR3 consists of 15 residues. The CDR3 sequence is CASRRQASSGNTIYF. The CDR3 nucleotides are TGTGCCAGTAGGAGACAGGCCAGCTCTGGAAACACCATATATTTT.

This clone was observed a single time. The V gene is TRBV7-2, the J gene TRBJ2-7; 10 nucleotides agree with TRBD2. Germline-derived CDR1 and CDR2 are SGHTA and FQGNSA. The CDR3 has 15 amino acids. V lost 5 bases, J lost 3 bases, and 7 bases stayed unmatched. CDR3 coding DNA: TGTGCCAGCAGCACCGGGACTAGCGACCTCTACGAGCAGTACTTC. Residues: CASSTGTSDLYEQYF.